This is a list of T cell receptor beta chains from one sample in a study of blood T cell repertoires in COVID-19. Libraries were prepared by immunoSEQ multiplex PCR; TCRdb keeps only in-frame clonotypes and omits some of them. The sample yields 40,000 to 55,000 clones, 89% seen once. The material sequenced was peripheral blood. These receptors were taken from a human donor in a cohort sampled during active COVID-19. Both conserved end residues are part of each CDR3. A D gene is named only where the DNA matches it firmly. Clone size is stated in some rows and not others, as once, few, many or a class when expanded.

abundance,d_gene,len,j_gene,v_gene,CDR3aa,CDR3nt
.,.,17,TRBJ1-2,TRBV28,CASSLGVSRLNIDGYTF,TGTGCCAGCAGCCTAGGGGTGAGCAGGTTAAACATCGATGGCTACACCTTC
.,TRBD2,15,TRBJ2-1,TRBV7-2,CASSLFASGRDEQFF,TGTGCCAGCAGCTTATTCGCTAGCGGGAGGGATGAGCAGTTCTTC
.,TRBD2,13,TRBJ2-3,TRBV24-1,CATGAGATDTQYF,TGTGCCACCGGAGCGGGAGCCACAGATACGCAGTATTTT
.,.,16,TRBJ2-3,TRBV2,CASRIGTSLGTDTQYF,TGTGCCAGCAGGATCGGGACTTCCTTAGGCACAGATACGCAGTATTTT
.,TRBD1,15,TRBJ2-5,TRBV7-9,CASSIRQGAVETQYF,TGTGCCAGCAGCATTAGACAGGGGGCCGTGGAGACCCAGTACTTC
.,.,16,TRBJ2-3,TRBV28,CASSYSRGGHTDTQYF,TGTGCCAGCAGTTATTCTCGAGGTGGTCACACAGATACGCAGTATTTT
.,TRBD1,13,TRBJ1-2,TRBV29-1,CSVAQGGNIGYTF,TGCAGCGTTGCCCAGGGGGGAAATATTGGCTACACCTTC
few,.,15,TRBJ2-2,TRBV7-2,CASSLIRHTTGELFF,TGTGCCAGCAGCCTAATCAGGCACACCACCGGGGAGCTGTTTTTT
.,.,13,TRBJ1-2,TRBV9,CASSVVGGLRYTF,TGTGCCAGCAGCGTAGTGGGGGGGCTAAGATACACCTTC
once,TRBD2,15,TRBJ2-1,TRBV11-2,CASSLDSSGGNEQFF,TGTGCCAGCAGCTTAGATTCCAGCGGGGGGAATGAGCAGTTCTTC
once,.,13,TRBJ2-2,TRBV29-1,CSVDRGSTGELFF,TGCAGCGTTGATAGGGGATCCACCGGGGAGCTGTTTTTT